The T cell receptor (beta chain) described here comes from a study of OX40 agonist ivuxolimab in advanced cancers. Study-wide context: Patients received the agonistic anti-OX40 (CD134) antibody ivuxolimab. Three partial responders included one hepatocellular carcinoma patient and two cutaneous melanoma patients.

The study's findings and limits: Averaging showed that CD8+ T cells had more expanded clones than CD4+ did.

CDR1 and CDR2 from the germline V gene are SGHNT and YYREEE (reference sequence). This CDR3 is 14 amino acids long. Trimming shortened V by 0 bases and J by 2 bases, and 9 bases separated the two germline ends. As to this clone: The antigen is unknown.

TCRdb keeps only in-frame clones here, not all; method: immunoSEQ multiplex PCR. The sample lists about 45,000 clones, approximately 91% occurring once. This sample comprised CD4+ or CD8+ T cells sorted from blood, obtained in a trial of the OX40 agonist ivuxolimab. V and J are TRBV5-4 and TRBJ2-7; weak D call: TRBD1 (6 bases). The source is an adult with an advanced solid tumor such as melanoma, head and neck, liver or kidney cancer. DNA for the CDR3: TGTGCCAGCAGCTTGGGGGGGACAACCTACGAGCAGTACTTC. It yields the protein CASSLGGTTYEQYF.